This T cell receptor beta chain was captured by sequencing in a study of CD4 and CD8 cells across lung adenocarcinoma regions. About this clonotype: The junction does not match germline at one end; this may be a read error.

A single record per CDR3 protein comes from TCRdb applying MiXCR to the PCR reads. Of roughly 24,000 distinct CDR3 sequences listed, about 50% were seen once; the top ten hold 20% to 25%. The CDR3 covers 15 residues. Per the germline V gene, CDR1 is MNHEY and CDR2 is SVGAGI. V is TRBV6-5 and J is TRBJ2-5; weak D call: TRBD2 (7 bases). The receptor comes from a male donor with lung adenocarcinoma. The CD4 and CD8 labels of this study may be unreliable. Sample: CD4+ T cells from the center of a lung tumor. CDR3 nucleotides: TGTGCCAGGAGTCACGGGGGAGGGGACACAGAGACGCAGTATTTC. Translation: CARSHGGGDTETQYF.